One and the same sample provided the 23 T cell receptor beta chains below, sequenced in a study of beta chain features in type 1 diabetes (dated by TCRdb to the late 2010s). The receptor library was made with the immunoSEQ multiplex PCR assay. The entire amount of isolated RNA was reverse transcribed using the High Capacity cDNA Reverse Transcription Kit, so the sequenced TCRB transcripts were expressed ones. Drawn from immuneACCESS, this table holds only the in-frame rearrangements with V and J called that TCRdb kept. Clones are partly lost; checked studies trace under half to an unresolved V gene and leave the rest unexplained. Across this sample there are approximately 150,000 clones, with roughly 10% seen only once. The biggest ten clones account for 0.65% of the sample. Sample: central memory CD4+ T cells from blood. All receptors come from a woman aged 40-49 years in good health.

This clone was found a few times. The chain carries TRBV25-1 and TRBJ1-5, with D hard to call. The CDR3 contains 15 residues. Trimming left V 3 bases short and J 3 bases short, with 12 bases between. The germline V gene encodes CDR1 MGHDK and CDR2 SYGVNS. CDR3 DNA sequence: TGTGCCAGCAGTGAGGGTCACAGCACCAATCAGCCCCAGCATTTT. It codes for CASSEGHSTNQPQHF.

The rearrangement joins TRBV6-1 to TRBJ2-2; 8 bases agree with TRBD2. The CDR3 covers 15 residues. V lost 5 bases and J lost 4; bases outside the gene matches: 6. Germline V CDR1 and CDR2: MNHNS, SASEGT. In DNA form, the CDR3 reads TGTGCCAGCAGTACGGGACTAGTCCTCACCGGGGAGCTGTTTTTT. This codes for CASSTGLVLTGELFF.

This clone was seen a few times. The chain carries TRBV11-2 and TRBJ2-7, with D hard to call. Trimming stripped 0 bases from V and 4 bases from J, with 10 bases between. This CDR3 comprises 14 residues. CDR1 and CDR2 from the germline V gene are SGHAT and FQNNGV. The CDR3 loop is CASSLDPAEYEQYF. The CDR3 DNA is TGTGCCAGCAGCTTAGATCCGGCGGAATACGAGCAGTACTTC.

The rearrangement links TRBV9 to TRBJ2-1; TRBD2 might be the D (7 bases). The V end lost 1 base, the J end lost 5 bases, and 10 bases lay between the germline ends. Germline CDR1 SGDLS, CDR2 YYNGEE. CDR3 size: 14 residues. The CDR3 DNA sequence: TGTGCCAGCAGCGTAAGGGGGGGGAACAATGAGCAGTTCTTC. Residues: CASSVRGGNNEQFF.

This clone has a handful of counts. The CDR3 sequence is CASSGQAIWQPQHF. The CDR3 coding sequence is TGTGCCAGCTCGGGGCAGGCAATATGGCAGCCCCAGCATTTT. This rearrangement joins TRBV18 to TRBJ1-5; TRBD1 is a possible D gene (5 bases). The CDR3 is 14 residues long. The V end lost 6 bases, the J end lost 7 bases, and 16 bases lay between the germline ends. The germline V gene has CDR1 KGHSH and CDR2 LQKENI. The entire variable domain, with the rest obtained from reference TRBV18 and TRBJ1-5, is as follows: NAGVMQNPRHLVRRRGQEARLRCSPMKGHSHVYWYRQLPEEGLKFMVYLQKENIIDESGMPKERFSAEFPKEGPSILRIQQVVRGDSAAYFCASSGQAIWQPQHFGDGTRLSIL.

The CDR3 bases are TGTGCCAGCAGCTCTTCCGGGACTAGCGGCACAGATACGCAGTATTTT. As protein: CASSSSGTSGTDTQYF. This rearrangement joins TRBV21-1 to TRBJ2-3; the D call in the table, TRBD2, was not verified against the DNA. TRBV21-1 is marked as a pseudogene. The CDR3 extends over 16 amino acids.

This clone has just a few counts. The V gene is TRBV6-6, the J gene TRBJ2-1, with 11 bases that match TRBD2. CDR3 length: 16 amino acids. Germline assignment: CDR1 MNHNY and CDR2 SVGAGI (reference sequence). The V and J ends lost 7 bases and 7 bases, in that order; junction bases with no gene match: 12. CDR3 amino acids: CASTLPTSGGLNEQFF. The CDR3 DNA sequence: TGTGCCAGCACACTACCCACTAGCGGGGGTTTGAATGAGCAGTTCTTC.

This clone was counted at least ten times. The V and J genes are TRBV14 and TRBJ2-2; D not certain. The germline V gene encodes CDR1 SGHDN and CDR2 FVKESK. The CDR3 extends over 13 amino acids. V lost 3 bases and J 1 base, leaving 3 bases between the germline ends. The chain's CDR3 is CASSHKNTGELFF. The CDR3, as DNA: TGTGCCAGCAGCCATAAGAACACCGGGGAGCTGTTTTTT.

In its sample, this clone was seen many times. The J gene is TRBJ2-3, the V gene TRBV28; D is unresolved. The CDR3 contains 14 residues. Germline loops: CDR1 MDHEN, CDR2 SYDVKM. Trimming pared 5 bases from V and 1 base from J, leaving 10 bases between. In DNA, the CDR3 is TGTGCCAGCAGTCGGTCTTATCGCACAGATACGCAGTATTTT. It translates to CASSRSYRTDTQYF.

The V and J genes are TRBV5-1 and TRBJ2-3; 7 nucleotides align to TRBD1. Germline trimming cut 4 bases from V and 0 bases from J; bases unmatched to any gene: 11. This CDR3 region has 17 residues. The germline V gene has CDR1 SGHRS and CDR2 YFSETQ. CDR3 DNA: TGCGCCAGCAGCGGAGGAAGGGGGCGGGCCAGCACAGATACGCAGTATTTT. Residues: CASSGGRGRASTDTQYF.

This rearrangement joins TRBV6-5 to TRBJ2-7, with D tentatively TRBD2 (5 bases). Per germline, CDR1 MNHEY and CDR2 SVGAGI. The CDR3 contains 13 residues. Trimming left V 7 bases short and J 3 bases short, with 13 bases between. CDR3 sequence: CASKPRGLYEQYF. The CDR3 nucleotides are TGTGCCAGCAAGCCCCGAGGGCTCTACGAGCAGTACTTC.

The J gene is TRBJ2-3, the V gene TRBV5-1; tentatively, D is TRBD2 (6 bases). Germline CDR1 reads SGHRS; CDR2 reads YFSETQ. The CDR3 consists of 14 residues. V was clipped by 0 bases and J by 4 bases, with 9 bases between them. DNA for the CDR3: TGCGCCAGCAGCTTGGTGCGGGGAGCAGATACGCAGTATTTT. Translating it yields CASSLVRGADTQYF.

This clone was seen a few times. This chain joins TRBV5-1 and TRBJ2-4, with 9 bases matching TRBD1. V lost 3 bases and J lost 0; bases outside the gene matches: 13. The V gene's germline CDR1 is SGHRS and CDR2 YFSETQ. This CDR3 comprises 19 residues. The chain's CDR3 is CASSSGTGLPTIAKNIQYF. The CDR3 nucleotides read TGCGCCAGCAGCTCCGGGACAGGGCTTCCAACCATAGCCAAAAACATTCAGTACTTC.

This clone was seen only a few times. The chain has TRBV21-1 and TRBJ2-7; no DNA check was done on the table's D call, TRBD1. TRBV21-1 is labeled a pseudogene. The CDR3 sequence is 15 residues long. CDR3: CASSKGGDRGEEQYF. DNA for the CDR3: TGTGCCAGCAGCAAAGGGGGGGACAGGGGTGAAGAGCAGTACTTC.

This clone was observed a few times. V usage is TRBV9 and J usage is TRBJ1-6; TRBD1 matches 7 bases. V lost 0 bases to trimming and J lost 3 bases; unmatched junction nucleotides: 3. Germline CDR1 and CDR2: SGDLS and YYNGEE. CDR3 length: 16 residues. CDR3 in DNA: TGTGCCAGCAGCGTAGCAGGGGGGTACTATAATTCACCCCTCCACTTT. Protein: CASSVAGGYYNSPLHF.

The rearrangement joins TRBV7-2 to TRBJ2-1, with 7 positions matching TRBD1. This CDR3 region has 15 residues. V shed 4 bases and J 8 bases; nucleotides not matched to a gene: 11. Per the germline V gene, CDR1 is SGHTA and CDR2 is FQGNSA. As DNA, the CDR3 is TGTGCCAGCAGCTCCCGGAAGTCAGGGGGAGATGAGCAGTTCTTC. It yields the protein CASSSRKSGGDEQFF.

This clone appeared a few times. The rearrangement joins TRBV7-9 to TRBJ1-1; weak D call: TRBD1 (5 bases). The CDR3 has 15 residues. Trimming took 5 bases from V and 1 from J, leaving 14 bases between them. Germline V gene data show CDR1 as SEHNR and CDR2 as FQNEAQ (reference sequence). The CDR3 DNA sequence: TGTGCCAGCAGCCCATCAGGAGGGACGAACACTGAAGCTTTCTTT. Protein: CASSPSGGTNTEAFF.

This clone has only a few counts. This chain joins TRBV28 and TRBJ2-5; D possibly corresponds to TRBD2 (5 bases). Germline V CDR1 and CDR2: MDHEN, SYDVKM. This CDR3 is 14 amino acids long. V shed 4 bases and J shed 2 bases, with 11 bases lying between them. In DNA, the CDR3 is TGTGCCAGCAGTTCCTGGCGAGGGCAAGAGACCCAGTACTTC. Translation gives CASSSWRGQETQYF.

This clone was recorded a few times. In DNA, the CDR3 is TGTGCCAGCAGCTTGGCTCTAGCGGGCGCCGGCATTGAGCAGTTCTTC. Its protein product is CASSLALAGAGIEQFF. The V and J genes are TRBV7-2 and TRBJ2-1, with 8 bases that match TRBD2. Germline V gene lookup returns CDR1 SGHTA and CDR2 FQGNSA. This CDR3 has 16 residues. V was clipped by 3 bases and J by 9 bases; unmatched bases: 13.

V gene TRBV7-9 combines with J gene TRBJ2-1; a weak D match, TRBD2 (5 bases). The CDR3 is 15 amino acids. Per the germline V gene, CDR1 is SEHNR and CDR2 is FQNEAQ (reference sequence). Trimming cost V 3 bases and J 1 base, with 10 bases left between them. This CDR3 reads CASSFDYQSYNEQFF. CDR3 DNA: TGTGCCAGCAGCTTCGACTACCAATCCTACAATGAGCAGTTCTTC.

This clone was seen more than once but under ten times. This chain joins TRBV5-1 and TRBJ2-3; 7 bases fit TRBD2. The CDR3 runs to 15 residues. V shed 0 bases and J 1 base; nucleotides not matched to a gene: 2. Germline lookup yields CDR1 SGHRS and CDR2 YFSETQ. The CDR3 nucleotides are TGCGCCAGCAGCTTGGGACGGGGGGGCACAGATACGCAGTATTTT. This sequence encodes CASSLGRGGTDTQYF.

A few counts support this clone. The chain uses TRBV15 and TRBJ2-7; a possible D gene is TRBD1 (8 bases). This CDR3 contains 17 residues. CDR1 and CDR2 (germline): LNHNV, YYDKDF (reference sequence). V was trimmed by 0 bases and J by 3 bases, leaving 18 bases between them. CDR3 residues: CATSRETGVGGLYEQYF. The CDR3 DNA reads as TGTGCCACCAGCAGAGAGACAGGGGTCGGGGGGCTCTACGAGCAGTACTTC.

This chain joins TRBV6-1 and TRBJ2-1; possible D gene TRBD2, 6 bases. This CDR3 is built from 15 residues. The germline gives CDR1 MNHNS, CDR2 SASEGT. V was pared by 6 bases and J by 7 bases, with 19 bases between. The CDR3 bases are TGTGCCAGCAGGTGGGCGGGGACCGTGGGAAATGAGCAGTTCTTC. Amino acids: CASRWAGTVGNEQFF.